This T cell receptor (beta chain) appears in the sequencing data of a study of T cell responses to AZD1222 COVID-19 vaccine. The table came from immunoSEQ multiplex PCR; TCRdb's copy has only in-frame clones and leaves some out. The table has some 130,000 clones, less than 95% seen once; the top ten hold less than 9%. The germline CDR1 and CDR2 sequences are SQVTM and ANQGSEA. The CDR3 sequence is 15 residues long. With 0 bases removed from V and 3 bases from J, the gap between germline ends came to 14 bases. V gene TRBV29-1 combines with J gene TRBJ2-5; weak D call: TRBD2 (6 bases). The clonotype originates from an adult in good health. Here the sequenced sample was peripheral blood, taken on day 0 of AZD1222 vaccination. The CDR3: CSVEDHGGLKETQYF. CDR3 in DNA: TGCAGCGTTGAAGATCACGGGGGATTAAAAGAGACCCAGTACTTC.